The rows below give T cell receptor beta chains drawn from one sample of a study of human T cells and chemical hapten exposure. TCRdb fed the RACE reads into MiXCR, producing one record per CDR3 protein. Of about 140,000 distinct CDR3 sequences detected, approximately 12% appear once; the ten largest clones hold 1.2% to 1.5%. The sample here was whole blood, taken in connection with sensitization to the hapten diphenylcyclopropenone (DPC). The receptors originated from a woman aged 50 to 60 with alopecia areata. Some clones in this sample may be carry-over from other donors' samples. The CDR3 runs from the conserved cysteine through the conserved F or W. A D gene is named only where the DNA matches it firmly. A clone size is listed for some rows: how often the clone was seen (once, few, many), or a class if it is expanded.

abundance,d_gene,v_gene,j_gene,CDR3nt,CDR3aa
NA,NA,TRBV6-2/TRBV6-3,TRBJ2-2,TGTGCCAGCATCCACGGGAACTCGGGAAAGGGCACCGGGGAGCTGTTTTTT,CASIHGNSGKGTGELFF
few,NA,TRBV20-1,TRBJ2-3,TGCAGTGCTAGAGATCAGGGGCAGCGCACAGATACGCAGTATTTT,CSARDQGQRTDTQYF
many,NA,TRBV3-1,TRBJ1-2,TGTGCCAGCAGGGACGACGGGAACTATGGCTACACCTTC,CASRDDGNYGYTF
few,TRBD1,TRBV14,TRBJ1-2,TGTGCCAGCAGCAGCCGGGACAGGGTGCCTGGCTACACCTTC,CASSSRDRVPGYTF
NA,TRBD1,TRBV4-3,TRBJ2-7,TGCGCCAGCAGCCAGATGGGACAGGGGGCAGGGGGCGAGCAGTACTTC,CASSQMGQGAGGEQYF
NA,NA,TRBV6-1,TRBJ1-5,TGTGCCAGCAGTGATCGACCCAACTATAGCAATCAGCCCCAGCATTTT,CASSDRPNYSNQPQHF
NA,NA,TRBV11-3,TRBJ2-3,TGTGCCAGCAGTCTCGAGGCAGACACAGATACGCAGTATTTT,CASSLEADTDTQYF
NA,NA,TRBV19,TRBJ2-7,TGTGCCAGTAGTATTCAGGCAGTCAGGAGCTACGAGCAGTACTTC,CASSIQAVRSYEQYF
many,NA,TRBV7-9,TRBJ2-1,TGTGCCAGCAGCTGGGACGGCCCCTACAATGAGCAGTTCTTC,CASSWDGPYNEQFF
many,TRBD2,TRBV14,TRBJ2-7,TGTGCCAGCAGCCGGGACCAACTAGCGGGAGTTAACGAGCAGTACTTC,CASSRDQLAGVNEQYF
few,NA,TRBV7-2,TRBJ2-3,TGTGCCAGCAGGGCGCGGGGTAGCACAGATACGCAGTATTTT,CASRARGSTDTQYF
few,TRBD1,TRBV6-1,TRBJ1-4,TGTGCCAGCAGCCTGCGGACAGGGGGAAAACTGTTTTTT,CASSLRTGGKLFF
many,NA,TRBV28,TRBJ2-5,TGTGCCAGCAGTCTCCCCTCCGGGGCAGGCCAAGAGACCCAGTACTTC,CASSLPSGAGQETQYF
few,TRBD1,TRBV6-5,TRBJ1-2,TGTGCCAGCAGTAACACGGGACAGTCGTATGGCTACACCTTC,CASSNTGQSYGYTF
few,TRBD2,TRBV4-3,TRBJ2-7,TGCGCCAGCAGCCCGACTAGCGGAGTTGGTGGAGGCGAGCAGTACTTC,CASSPTSGVGGGEQYF
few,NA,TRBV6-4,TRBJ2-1,TGTGCCAGCAGCTCCGGGACTCCAAACCGGCAGTTCTTC,CASSSGTPNRQFF
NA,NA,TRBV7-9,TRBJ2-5,TGTGCCAGCAGCCTTTTAAGAGAGACCCAGTACTTC,CASSLLRETQYF
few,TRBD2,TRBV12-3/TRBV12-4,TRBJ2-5,TGTGCCAGCAGTTCCGCGGGAGTGGGGCAAGAGACCCAGTACTTC,CASSSAGVGQETQYF
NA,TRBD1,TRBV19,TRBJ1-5,TGTGCCAGTCAGGACAGGGGCAATCAGCCCCAGCATTTT,CASQDRGNQPQHF
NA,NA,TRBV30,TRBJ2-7,TGTGCCTGGAGGACGGAAGGACTACCCCTTAGGGCGCAGTACTTC,CAWRTEGLPLRAQYF
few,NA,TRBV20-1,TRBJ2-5,TGCAGTGCTAACTCCTTCAGCGAGACCCAGTACTTC,CSANSFSETQYF
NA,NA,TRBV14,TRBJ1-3,TGTGCCAGCAGCCAAGATCTTGTACGAAACACCATATATTTT,CASSQDLVRNTIYF
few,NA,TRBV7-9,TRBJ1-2,TGTGCCAGCAGCTTAGTGGATCTCTATGGCTACACCTTC,CASSLVDLYGYTF
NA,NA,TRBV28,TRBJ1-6,TGTGCCAGCAATGATCTTGGAGGGCCACCCCTCCACTTT,CASNDLGGPPLHF
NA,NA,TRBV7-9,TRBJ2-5,TGTGCCAGCAGCCGTAGCGGTTTAGAGACCCAGTACTTC,CASSRSGLETQYF
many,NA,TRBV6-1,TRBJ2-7,TGTGCCAGCAGTGAGATGGCGGGGTCCCACGAGCAGTACTTC,CASSEMAGSHEQYF
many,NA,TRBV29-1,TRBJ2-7,TGCAGCGTTGAAGAAGGATACGAGCAGTACTTC,CSVEEGYEQYF
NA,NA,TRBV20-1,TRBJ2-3,TGCAGTGCTAGAGCCCAGGCGGGGGCCGCAGATACGCAGTATTTT,CSARAQAGAADTQYF
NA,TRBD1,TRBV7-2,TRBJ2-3,TGTGCCAGCAGCTTAGGGGGACAGGTGGAAGATACGCAGTATTTT,CASSLGGQVEDTQYF
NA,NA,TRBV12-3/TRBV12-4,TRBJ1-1,TGTGCCAGCAGTTCCGACCCGGGGCGACCTGAAGCTTTCTTT,CASSSDPGRPEAFF
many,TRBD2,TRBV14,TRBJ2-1,TGTGCCAGCAGCCCTCCGGGACTAGCGGGCAATGAGCAGTTCTTC,CASSPPGLAGNEQFF
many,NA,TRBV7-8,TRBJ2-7,TGTGCCAGCAGCTTAGGGGGAGGCGTCCGGGACGAGCAGTACTTC,CASSLGGGVRDEQYF
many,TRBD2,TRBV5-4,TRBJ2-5,TGTGCCAGCAGCTTGGAAGTAGCGGGAGTGGCCCAGTACTTC,CASSLEVAGVAQYF
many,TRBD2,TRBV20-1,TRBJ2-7,TGCAGTGCCCCACTAGCGGGAGTGTACGAGCAGTACTTC,CSAPLAGVYEQYF
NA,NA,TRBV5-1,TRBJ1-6,TGCGCCAGCAGCTTACCTAATTCACCCCTCCACTTT,CASSLPNSPLHF
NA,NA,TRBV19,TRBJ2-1,TGTGCCAGTAGCACCTACGGACGCTCCTACAATGAGCAGTTCTTC,CASSTYGRSYNEQFF
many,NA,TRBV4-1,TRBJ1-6,TGCGCCAGCAGCCAAGAGACAGTCAGGAATTCACCCCTCCACTTT,CASSQETVRNSPLHF
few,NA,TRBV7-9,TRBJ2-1,TGTGCCAGCAGGCTAGAGACTAGCTACAATGAGCAGTTCTTC,CASRLETSYNEQFF
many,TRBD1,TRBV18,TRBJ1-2,TGTGCCAGCTCACCAGGCCCAGGGACAGGGTCTAGAGGCTACACCTTC,CASSPGPGTGSRGYTF
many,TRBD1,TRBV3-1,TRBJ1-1,TGTGCCAGCAGATATGAGGGACAGGGAATGAACACTGAAGCTTTCTTT,CASRYEGQGMNTEAFF
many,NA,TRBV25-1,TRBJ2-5,TGTGCCAGCAGTGAATACGGTCTAGCGAGGGAGACCCAGTACTTC,CASSEYGLARETQYF
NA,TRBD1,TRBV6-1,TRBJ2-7,TGTGCCAGCAGTAGTTGGGACAGGGGCTCCTACGAGCAGTACTTC,CASSSWDRGSYEQYF
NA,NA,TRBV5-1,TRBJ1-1,TGCGCCAGCAGCGGGCTACAGCCGAACACTGAAGCTTTCTTT,CASSGLQPNTEAFF
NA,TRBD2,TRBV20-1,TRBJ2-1,TGCAGTGCTAGACTAGCGGGAGGGGCCTACAATGAGCAGTTCTTC,CSARLAGGAYNEQFF
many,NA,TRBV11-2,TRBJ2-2,TGTGCCAGCAGCTTAGAGATTAACACCGGGGAGCTGTTTTTT,CASSLEINTGELFF
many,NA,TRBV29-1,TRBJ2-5,TGCAGCGTTGGGACAAAAGAGACCCAGTACTTC,CSVGTKETQYF
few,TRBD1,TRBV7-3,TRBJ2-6,TGTGCCAGCAGCTACCGGACAGGGAGTGGCTCTGGGGCCAACGTCCTGACTTTC,CASSYRTGSGSGANVLTF
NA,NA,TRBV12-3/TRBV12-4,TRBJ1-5,TGTGCCAGCAGCCCCAAGCCCCGTCAGCCCCAGCATTTT,CASSPKPRQPQHF
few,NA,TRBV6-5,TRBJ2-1,TGTGCCAGCAGTTACGTGGAGGCCTCCTACAATGAGCAGTTCTTC,CASSYVEASYNEQFF
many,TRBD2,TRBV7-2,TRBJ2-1,TGTGCCAGCAGCTTAGTTCTAGCGGTCTCCTACAATGAGCAGTTCTTC,CASSLVLAVSYNEQFF
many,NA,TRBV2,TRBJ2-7,TGTGCCAGCAGGGCTGCCACCACCTCCTACGAGCAGTACTTC,CASRAATTSYEQYF
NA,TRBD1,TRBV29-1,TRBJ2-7,TGCAGCGTTGAAGGGGACAGCCTATCATACGAGCAGTACTTC,CSVEGDSLSYEQYF